Below, one T cell receptor beta chain is given with its context. Profiling relied on immunoSEQ multiplex PCR, and the TCRdb table lists in-frame clones only, not all of them. The sample contains about 220,000 clones, almost 90% of which appear only once. The entry originates in a study of blood T cell repertoires in COVID-19. Study background: The samples span acute and convalescent COVID-19 from the United States, Italy and Spain. PBMCs, B-cell-depleted T cells, or T cells were the source of the cDNA or gDNA that made up the material.

This study enrolled people aged about 18 to 90 from around 25 US geographic areas. Categorization into cohorts depended on clinical history that participants reported. The receptor's source is a woman aged 45-59 years with acute COVID-19. Sequencing was performed on PBMCs or T cells enriched from blood (not recorded which).

The CDR3 loop reads CASSEGTGDADTQYF. The CDR3 DNA reads TGTGCCAGCAGTGAAGGGACAGGGGACGCAGATACGCAGTATTTT. The chain combines TRBV6-1 with TRBJ2-3; 9 bases are a match to TRBD1. Germline-derived CDR1 and CDR2 are MNHNS and SASEGT. Germline trimming cut 1 base from V and 4 bases from J; bases unmatched to any gene: 3. The CDR3 length is 15 residues.